This is a list of T cell receptor beta chains from one sample in a study of Ad26.COV2.S vaccination and SARS-CoV-2 variants. Sequencing was performed with immunoSEQ multiplex PCR; in TCRdb, only in-frame clones are kept and a portion is missing. The sample lists some 330,000 clones, 85% to 90% occurring once. The input for sequencing was peripheral blood, taken in a trial of Ad26.COV2.S vaccine versus placebo. The receptors were sampled from a person between 18 and 59 years old who received the Ad26.COV2.S COVID-19 vaccine or a placebo. Both conserved end residues are part of each CDR3. The D gene is left open where the match is weak. Only some rows state a clone size, as once, few, many or a class for expanded clones.

V gene	clone size	J gene	D gene	CDR3 protein	CDR3 DNA
TRBV4-1	-	TRBJ1-1	-	CASSQGAARGYTEAFF	TGCGCCAGCAGCCAAGGAGCGGCCAGGGGTTACACTGAAGCTTTCTTT
TRBV6-6	-	TRBJ2-2	-	CASSSRVYANTGELFF	TGTGCCAGCAGTTCCCGGGTTTACGCGAACACCGGGGAGCTGTTTTTT
TRBV4-2	-	TRBJ1-3	-	CASSQDTGSNTIYF	TGTGCCAGCAGCCAAGACACCGGGTCCAACACCATATATTTT
TRBV28	once	TRBJ1-4	-	CASKTDPGGEKLFF	TGTGCCAGCAAGACCGACCCAGGCGGTGAAAAACTGTTTTTT
TRBV11-2	-	TRBJ1-1	-	CASSLPLGGDTEAFF	TGTGCCAGCAGCTTACCCCTGGGGGGGGACACTGAAGCTTTCTTT
TRBV4-2	-	TRBJ1-1	-	CASSQGSFGNTEAFF	TGTGCCAGCAGCCAAGGAAGTTTTGGGAACACTGAAGCTTTCTTT
TRBV4-1	-	TRBJ2-1	-	CASSQGRSSYNEQFF	TGCGCCAGCAGCCAAGGGCGGAGCTCCTACAATGAGCAGTTCTTC
TRBV2	-	TRBJ1-3	-	CASSPWGGNTIYF	TGTGCCAGCTCCCCGTGGGGAGGAAACACCATATATTTT
TRBV5-4	few	TRBJ1-1	-	CASSLRGMGTEAFF	TGTGCCAGCAGCTTGAGGGGAATGGGGACTGAAGCTTTCTTT
TRBV18	-	TRBJ2-7	-	CASSPPNPGTEQYF	TGTGCCAGCTCACCACCTAATCCAGGAACCGAGCAGTACTTC
TRBV6-5	-	TRBJ2-1	TRBD2	CASSWTSGGAEQFF	TGTGCCAGCAGCTGGACTAGCGGGGGGGCTGAGCAGTTCTTC
TRBV5-4	-	TRBJ1-2	-	CASSLTGKGYTF	TGTGCCAGCAGCTTGACAGGGAAGGGCTACACCTTC
TRBV19	-	TRBJ1-2	-	CASTLTGERWANYGYTF	TGTGCCAGTACCCTCACTGGGGAGCGCTGGGCTAACTATGGCTACACCTTC
TRBV4-3	few	TRBJ2-7	-	CASSQEWSSYEQYF	TGCGCCAGCAGCCAAGAGTGGAGTTCCTACGAGCAGTACTTC
TRBV18	-	TRBJ1-4	-	CASSPQGGNEKLFF	TGTGCCAGCTCACCACAGGGAGGGAATGAAAAACTGTTTTTT
TRBV11-2	-	TRBJ2-6	-	CASRTRTDTISSGANVLTF	TGTGCCAGCAGGACACGGACCGACACTATAAGCTCTGGGGCCAACGTCCTGACTTTC
TRBV12-3/TRBV12-4	-	TRBJ1-1	-	CASNNFRGTEAFF	TGTGCCAGCAACAACTTCAGAGGGACTGAAGCTTTCTTT
TRBV4-3	-	TRBJ2-2	TRBD2	CASSQSRGGSTGELFF	TGCGCCAGCAGCCAGTCTCGCGGGGGATCGACCGGGGAGCTGTTTTTT
TRBV11-1	-	TRBJ1-2	-	CASSLVESLSNYGYTF	TGTGCCAGCAGCTTAGTGGAAAGTTTAAGTAACTATGGCTACACCTTC
TRBV3-1/TRBV3-2	-	TRBJ1-1	-	CASSQTTNTEAFF	TGTGCCAGCAGCCAAACTACGAACACTGAAGCTTTCTTT